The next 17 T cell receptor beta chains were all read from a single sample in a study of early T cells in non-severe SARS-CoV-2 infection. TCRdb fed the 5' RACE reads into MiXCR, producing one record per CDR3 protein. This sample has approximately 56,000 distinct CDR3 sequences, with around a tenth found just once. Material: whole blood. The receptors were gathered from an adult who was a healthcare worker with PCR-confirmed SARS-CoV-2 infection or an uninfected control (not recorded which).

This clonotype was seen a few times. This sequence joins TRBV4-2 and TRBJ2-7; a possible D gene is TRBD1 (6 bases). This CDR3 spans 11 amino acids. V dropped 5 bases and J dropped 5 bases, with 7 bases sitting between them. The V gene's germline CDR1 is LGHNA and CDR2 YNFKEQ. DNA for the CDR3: TGTGCCAGCAGCTCAGGGGACGAGCAGTACTTC. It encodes CASSSGDEQYF.

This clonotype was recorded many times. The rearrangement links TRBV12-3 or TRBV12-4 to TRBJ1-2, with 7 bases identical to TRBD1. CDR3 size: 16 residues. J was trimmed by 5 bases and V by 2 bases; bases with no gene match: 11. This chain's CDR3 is CASSLPTGTGWYGYTF. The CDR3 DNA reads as TGTGCCAGCAGTTTACCGACAGGGACCGGATGGTATGGCTACACCTTC.

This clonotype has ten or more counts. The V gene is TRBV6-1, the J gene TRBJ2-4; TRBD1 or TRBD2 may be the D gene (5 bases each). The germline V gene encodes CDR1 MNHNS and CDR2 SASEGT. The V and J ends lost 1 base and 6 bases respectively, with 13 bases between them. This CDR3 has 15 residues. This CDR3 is CASSEGTQRGNIQYF. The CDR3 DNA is TGTGCCAGCAGTGAAGGGACACAACGGGGAAACATTCAGTACTTC.

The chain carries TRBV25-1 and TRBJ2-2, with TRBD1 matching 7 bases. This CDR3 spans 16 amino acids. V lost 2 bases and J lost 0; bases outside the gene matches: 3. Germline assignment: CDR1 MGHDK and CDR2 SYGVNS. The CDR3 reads CASSETGAPNTGELFF. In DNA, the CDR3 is TGTGCCAGCAGTGAAACAGGGGCCCCGAACACCGGGGAGCTGTTTTTT.

The DNA of the CDR3 is TGTGCCAGCAGCCCCCGGGGCCAGTTCACGCTCCTTTATGGCTACACCTTC. Amino acid sequence: CASSPRGQFTLLYGYTF. V usage is TRBV7-4 and J usage is TRBJ1-2, with D possibly TRBD1 on 5 matching bases. CDR3 size: 17 residues. Per the germline V gene, CDR1 is SGHVT and CDR2 is SQSDAQ. Trimming cost V 5 bases and J 5 bases, with 24 bases left between them.

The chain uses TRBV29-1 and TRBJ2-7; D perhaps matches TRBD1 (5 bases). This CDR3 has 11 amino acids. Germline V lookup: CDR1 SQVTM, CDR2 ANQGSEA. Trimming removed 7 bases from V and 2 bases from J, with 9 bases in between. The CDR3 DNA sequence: TGCAGCGCTGGACAAACCTACGAGCAGTACTTC. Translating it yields CSAGQTYEQYF.

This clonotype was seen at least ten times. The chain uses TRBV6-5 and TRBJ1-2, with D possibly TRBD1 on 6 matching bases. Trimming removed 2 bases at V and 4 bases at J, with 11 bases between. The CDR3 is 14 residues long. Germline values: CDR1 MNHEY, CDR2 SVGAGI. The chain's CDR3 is CASSYAGQPYGYTF. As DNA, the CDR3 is TGTGCCAGCAGTTACGCCGGACAGCCCTATGGCTACACCTTC.

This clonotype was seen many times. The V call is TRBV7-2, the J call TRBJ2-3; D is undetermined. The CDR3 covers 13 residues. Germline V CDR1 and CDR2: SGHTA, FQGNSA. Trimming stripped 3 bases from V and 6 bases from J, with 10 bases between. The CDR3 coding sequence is TGTGCCAGCAGCTTTGACGGTACGGATACGCAGTATTTT. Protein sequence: CASSFDGTDTQYF.

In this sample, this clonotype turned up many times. In DNA form, the CDR3 reads TGTGCTAGTGCCTCAGGGGGCTTGGGCACAGATACGCAGTATTTT. It encodes CASASGGLGTDTQYF. The V call is TRBV12-5, the J call TRBJ2-3; 8 bases are shared with TRBD1. The trim removed 7 bases at V and 1 base at J, leaving 7 bases unmatched. CDR3 length: 15 residues. Germline V gives CDR1 LGHNT, CDR2 FRNRAP.

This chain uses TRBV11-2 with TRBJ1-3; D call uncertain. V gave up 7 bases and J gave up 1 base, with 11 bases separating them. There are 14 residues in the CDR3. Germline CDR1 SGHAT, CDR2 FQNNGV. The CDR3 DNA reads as TGTGCCAGCATGCTTAGAGGTTCTGGAAACACCATATATTTT. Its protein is CASMLRGSGNTIYF.

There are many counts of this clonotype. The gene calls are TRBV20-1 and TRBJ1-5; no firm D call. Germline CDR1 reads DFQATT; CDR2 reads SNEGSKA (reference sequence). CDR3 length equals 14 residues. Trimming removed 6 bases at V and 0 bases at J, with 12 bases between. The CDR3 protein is CSAEKTDSNQPQHF. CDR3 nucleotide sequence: TGCAGTGCCGAGAAGACTGATAGCAATCAGCCCCAGCATTTT.

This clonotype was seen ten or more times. The CDR3 DNA reads TGTGCCAGCAGCTTCCGACAGAGTGGCTACACCTTC. It encodes CASSFRQSGYTF. This chain joins TRBV7-9 and TRBJ1-2; D perhaps matches TRBD1 (5 bases). The CDR3 spans 12 residues. With 3 bases removed from V and 7 bases from J, the gap between germline ends came to 9 bases. Germline-derived CDR1 and CDR2 are SEHNR and FQNEAQ (reference sequence).

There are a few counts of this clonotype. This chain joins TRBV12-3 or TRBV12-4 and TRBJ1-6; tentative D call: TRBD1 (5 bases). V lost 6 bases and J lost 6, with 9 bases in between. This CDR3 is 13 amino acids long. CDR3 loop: CASSPGSNSPLHF. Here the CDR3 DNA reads TGTGCCAGCAGCCCAGGGAGTAATTCACCCCTCCACTTT.

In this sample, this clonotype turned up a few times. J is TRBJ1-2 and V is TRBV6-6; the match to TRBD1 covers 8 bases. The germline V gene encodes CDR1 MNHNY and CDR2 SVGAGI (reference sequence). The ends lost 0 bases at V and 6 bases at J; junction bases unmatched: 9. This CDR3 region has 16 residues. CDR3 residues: CASSYSPRQGKNGYTF. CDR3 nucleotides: TGTGCCAGCAGTTACTCACCGCGACAGGGGAAGAATGGCTACACCTTC.

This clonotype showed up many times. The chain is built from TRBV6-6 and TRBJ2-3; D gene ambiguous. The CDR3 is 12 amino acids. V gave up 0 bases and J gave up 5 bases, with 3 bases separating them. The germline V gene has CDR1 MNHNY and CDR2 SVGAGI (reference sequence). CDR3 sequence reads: CASSYSEDTQYF. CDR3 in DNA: TGTGCCAGCAGTTACTCAGAAGATACGCAGTATTTT.

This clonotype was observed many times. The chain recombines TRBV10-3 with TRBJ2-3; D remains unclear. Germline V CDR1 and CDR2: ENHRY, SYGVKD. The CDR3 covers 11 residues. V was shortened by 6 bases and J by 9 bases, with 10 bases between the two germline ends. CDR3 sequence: CAISEKETQYF. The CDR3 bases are TGTGCCATCAGCGAAAAGGAGACGCAGTATTTT.

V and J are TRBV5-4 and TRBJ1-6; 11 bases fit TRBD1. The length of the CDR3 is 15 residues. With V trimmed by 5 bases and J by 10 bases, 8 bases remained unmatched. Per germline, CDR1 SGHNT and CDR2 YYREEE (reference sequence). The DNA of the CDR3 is TGTGCCAGCAGTTCCGGGACAGGGGGAACATCACCCCTCCACTTT. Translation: CASSSGTGGTSPLHF.